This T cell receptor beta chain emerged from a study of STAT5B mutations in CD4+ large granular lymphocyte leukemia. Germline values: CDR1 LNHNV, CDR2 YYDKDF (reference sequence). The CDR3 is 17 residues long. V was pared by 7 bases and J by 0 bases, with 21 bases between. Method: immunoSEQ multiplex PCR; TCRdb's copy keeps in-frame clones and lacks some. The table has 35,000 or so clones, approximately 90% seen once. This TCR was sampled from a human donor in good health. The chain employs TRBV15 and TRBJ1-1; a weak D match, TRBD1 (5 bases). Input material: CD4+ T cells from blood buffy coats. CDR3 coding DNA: TGTGCCACCACCCGAGCGGGGGGGAGGATCATGAACACTGAAGCTTTCTTT. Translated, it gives CATTRAGGRIMNTEAFF. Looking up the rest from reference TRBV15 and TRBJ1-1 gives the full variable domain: DAMVIQNPRYQVTQFGKPVTLSCSQTLNHNVMYWYQQKSSQAPKLLFHYYDKDFNNEADTPDNFQSRRPNTSFCFLDIRSPGLGDTAMYLCATTRAGGRIMNTEAFFGQGTRLTVV.